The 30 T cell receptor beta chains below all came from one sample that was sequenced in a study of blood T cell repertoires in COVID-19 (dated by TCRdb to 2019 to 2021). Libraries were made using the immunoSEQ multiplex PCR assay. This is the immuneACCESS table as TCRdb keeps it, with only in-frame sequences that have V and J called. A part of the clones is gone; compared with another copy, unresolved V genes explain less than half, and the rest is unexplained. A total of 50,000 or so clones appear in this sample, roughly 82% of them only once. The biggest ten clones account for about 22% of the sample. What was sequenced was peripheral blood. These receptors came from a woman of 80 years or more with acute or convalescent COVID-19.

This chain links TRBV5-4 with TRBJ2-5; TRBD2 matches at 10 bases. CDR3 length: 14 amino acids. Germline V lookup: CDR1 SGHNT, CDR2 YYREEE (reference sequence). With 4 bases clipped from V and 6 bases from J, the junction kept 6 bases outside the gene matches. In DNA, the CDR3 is TGTGCCAGCAGCCATAGCGGGAGGCTGCAGACCCAGTACTTC. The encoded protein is CASSHSGRLQTQYF.

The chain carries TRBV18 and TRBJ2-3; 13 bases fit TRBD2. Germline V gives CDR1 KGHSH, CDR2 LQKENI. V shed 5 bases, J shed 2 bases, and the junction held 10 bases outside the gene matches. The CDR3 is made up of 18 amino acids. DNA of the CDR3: TGTGCCAGCTCAACTAGCGGGAGGGCCCTTCTGGACACAGATACGCAGTATTTT. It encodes CASSTSGRALLDTDTQYF.

This CDR3 reads CAWSKSRGPNQPQHF. CDR3 DNA sequence: TGTGCCTGGAGTAAGTCCAGGGGACCTAATCAGCCCCAGCATTTT. This sequence joins TRBV30 and TRBJ1-5; TRBD1 might be the D (6 bases). Trimming shortened V by 2 bases and J by 4 bases, and 15 bases separated the two germline ends. The CDR3 length is 15 residues. Germline V CDR1 and CDR2: GTSNPN, SVGIG (reference sequence).

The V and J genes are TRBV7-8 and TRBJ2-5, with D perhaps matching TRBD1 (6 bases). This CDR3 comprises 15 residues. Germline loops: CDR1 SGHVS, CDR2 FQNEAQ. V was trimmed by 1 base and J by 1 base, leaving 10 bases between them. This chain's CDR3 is CASSLVQGSQETQYF. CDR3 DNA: TGTGCCAGCAGCTTAGTACAGGGTAGCCAAGAGACCCAGTACTTC.

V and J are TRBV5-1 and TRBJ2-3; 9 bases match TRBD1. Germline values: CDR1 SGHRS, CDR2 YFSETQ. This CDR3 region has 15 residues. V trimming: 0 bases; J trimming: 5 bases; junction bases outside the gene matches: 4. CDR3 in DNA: TGCGCCAGCAGCTTGGGGGGACAGGGAGGAGATACGCAGTATTTT. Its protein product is CASSLGGQGGDTQYF.

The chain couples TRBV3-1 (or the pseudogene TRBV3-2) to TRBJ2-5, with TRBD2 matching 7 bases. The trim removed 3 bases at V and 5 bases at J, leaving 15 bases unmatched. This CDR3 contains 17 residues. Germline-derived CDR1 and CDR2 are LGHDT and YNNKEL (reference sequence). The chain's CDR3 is CASSQPGGKKSRETQYF. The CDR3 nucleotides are TGTGCCAGCAGCCAGCCGGGGGGAAAAAAATCCCGGGAGACCCAGTACTTC.

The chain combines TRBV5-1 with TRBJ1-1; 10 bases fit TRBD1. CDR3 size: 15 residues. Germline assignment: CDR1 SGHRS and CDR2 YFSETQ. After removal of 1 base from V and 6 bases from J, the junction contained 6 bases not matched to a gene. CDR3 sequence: CASSLFVGQGSEAFF. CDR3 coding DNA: TGCGCCAGCAGCTTGTTTGTGGGACAGGGGTCTGAAGCTTTCTTT.

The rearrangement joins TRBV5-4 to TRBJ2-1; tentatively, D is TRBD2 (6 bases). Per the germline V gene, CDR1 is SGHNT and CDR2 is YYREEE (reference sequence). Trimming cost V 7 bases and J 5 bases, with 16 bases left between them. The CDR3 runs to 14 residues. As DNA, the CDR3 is TGTGCCAGCGGCCAGCGGGTAGGGGACAATGAGCAGTTCTTC. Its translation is CASGQRVGDNEQFF. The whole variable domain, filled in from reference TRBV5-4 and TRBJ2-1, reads ETGVTQSPTHLIKTRGQQVTLRCSSQSGHNTVSWYQQALGQGPQFIFQYYREEENGRGNFPPRFSGLQFPNYSSELNVNALELDDSALYLCASGQRVGDNEQFFGPGTRLTVL.

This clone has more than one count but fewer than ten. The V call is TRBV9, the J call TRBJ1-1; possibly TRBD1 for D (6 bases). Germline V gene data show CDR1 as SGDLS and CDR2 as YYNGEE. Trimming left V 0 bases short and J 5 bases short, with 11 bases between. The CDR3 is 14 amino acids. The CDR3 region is CASSVDGGRTEAFF. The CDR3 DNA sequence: TGTGCCAGCAGCGTAGATGGGGGCCGTACTGAAGCTTTCTTT.

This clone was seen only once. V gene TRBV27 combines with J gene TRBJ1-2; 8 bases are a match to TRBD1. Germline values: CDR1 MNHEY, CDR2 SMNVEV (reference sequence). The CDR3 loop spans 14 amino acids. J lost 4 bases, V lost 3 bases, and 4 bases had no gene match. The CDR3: CASSFLGQGYGYTF. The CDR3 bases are TGTGCCAGCAGTTTTCTTGGACAGGGCTATGGCTACACCTTC.

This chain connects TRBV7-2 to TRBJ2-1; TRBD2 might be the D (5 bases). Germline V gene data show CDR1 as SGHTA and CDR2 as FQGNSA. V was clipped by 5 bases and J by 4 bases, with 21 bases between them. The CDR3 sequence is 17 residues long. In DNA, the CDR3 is TGTGCCAGCAGCCCCGACCGTGGGTTGAGCGGTTACAATGAGCAGTTCTTC. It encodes CASSPDRGLSGYNEQFF.

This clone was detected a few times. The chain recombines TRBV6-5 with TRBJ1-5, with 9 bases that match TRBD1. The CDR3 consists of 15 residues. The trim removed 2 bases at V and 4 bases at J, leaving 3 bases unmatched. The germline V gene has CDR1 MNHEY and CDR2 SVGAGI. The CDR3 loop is CASSYGGQGNQPQHF. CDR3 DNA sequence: TGTGCCAGCAGTTACGGAGGACAGGGGAATCAGCCCCAGCATTTT.

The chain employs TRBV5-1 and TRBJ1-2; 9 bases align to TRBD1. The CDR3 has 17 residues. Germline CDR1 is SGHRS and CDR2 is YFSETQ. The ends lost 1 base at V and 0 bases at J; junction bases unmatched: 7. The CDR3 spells CASSLTGTGWSNYGYTF. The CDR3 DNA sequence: TGCGCCAGCAGCTTGACTGGGACAGGGTGGTCTAACTATGGCTACACCTTC.

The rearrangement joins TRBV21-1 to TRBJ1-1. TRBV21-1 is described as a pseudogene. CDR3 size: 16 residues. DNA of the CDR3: TGTGCCAGCAGCAAAGCGGAGGGGACTGGGAATACTGAAGCTTTCTTT. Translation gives CASSKAEGTGNTEAFF.

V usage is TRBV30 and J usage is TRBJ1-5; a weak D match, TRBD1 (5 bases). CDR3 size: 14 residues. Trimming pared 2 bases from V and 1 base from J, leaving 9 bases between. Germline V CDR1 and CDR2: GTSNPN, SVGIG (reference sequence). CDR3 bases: TGTGCCTGGAGTTCAGGGTTGAGCAATCAGCCCCAGCATTTT. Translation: CAWSSGLSNQPQHF.

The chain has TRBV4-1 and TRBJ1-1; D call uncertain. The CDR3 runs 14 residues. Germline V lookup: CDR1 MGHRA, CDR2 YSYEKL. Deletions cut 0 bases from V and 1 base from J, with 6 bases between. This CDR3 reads CASSQDRRNTEAFF. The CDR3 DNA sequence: TGCGCCAGCAGCCAAGATCGGAGGAACACTGAAGCTTTCTTT.

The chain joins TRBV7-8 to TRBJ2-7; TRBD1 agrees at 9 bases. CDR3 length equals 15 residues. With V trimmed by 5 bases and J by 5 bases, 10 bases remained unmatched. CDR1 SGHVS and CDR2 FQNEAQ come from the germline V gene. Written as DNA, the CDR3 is TGTGCCAGCAGCAACCCCGGACAGGGGTTCAACGAGCAGTACTTC. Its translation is CASSNPGQGFNEQYF.

The chain's CDR3 is CASSAFRTGKDTEAFF. The CDR3, as DNA: TGTGCCAGTAGTGCTTTCCGGACAGGGAAGGACACTGAAGCTTTCTTT. The J gene is TRBJ1-1, the V gene TRBV19; 8 nucleotides match TRBD1. Unmatched junction bases numbered 11, after V lost 5 bases and J lost 3 bases. Germline values: CDR1 LNHDA, CDR2 SQIVND (reference sequence). The CDR3 consists of 16 residues.

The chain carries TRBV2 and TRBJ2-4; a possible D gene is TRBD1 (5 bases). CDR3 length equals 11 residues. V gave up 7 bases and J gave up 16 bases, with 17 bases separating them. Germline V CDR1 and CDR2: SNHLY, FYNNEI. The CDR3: CASTQARQTYF. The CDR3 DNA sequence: TGTGCCAGCACCCAGGCGAGACAGACCTACTTC.

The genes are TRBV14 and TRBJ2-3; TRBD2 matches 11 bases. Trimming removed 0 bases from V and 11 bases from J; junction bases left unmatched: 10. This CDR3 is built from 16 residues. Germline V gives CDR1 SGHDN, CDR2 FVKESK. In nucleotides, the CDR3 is TGTGCCAGCAGCCAAGATGTTAGCGGGGGGGCCTGGAAGCAGTATTTT. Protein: CASSQDVSGGAWKQYF.

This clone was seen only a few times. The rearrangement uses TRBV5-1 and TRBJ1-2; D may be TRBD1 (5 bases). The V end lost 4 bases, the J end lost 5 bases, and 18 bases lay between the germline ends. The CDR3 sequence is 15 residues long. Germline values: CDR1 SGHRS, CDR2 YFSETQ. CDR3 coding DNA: TGCGCCAGCAGCGCCGGGACTCTCGAGGGGTATGGCTACACCTTC. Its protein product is CASSAGTLEGYGYTF.

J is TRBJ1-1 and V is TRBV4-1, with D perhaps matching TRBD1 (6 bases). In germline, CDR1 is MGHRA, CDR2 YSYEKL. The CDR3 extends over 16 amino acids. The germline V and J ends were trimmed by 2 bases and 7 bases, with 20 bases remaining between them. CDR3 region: CASSQQFNRWDNEAFF. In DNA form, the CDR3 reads TGCGCCAGCAGCCAACAATTCAATCGATGGGACAATGAAGCTTTCTTT.

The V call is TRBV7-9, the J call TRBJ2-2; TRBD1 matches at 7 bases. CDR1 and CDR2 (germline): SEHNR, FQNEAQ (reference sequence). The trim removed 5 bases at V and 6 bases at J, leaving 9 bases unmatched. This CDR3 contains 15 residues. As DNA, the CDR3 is TGTGCCAGCAGCATCCGGGACAGAGGTGCCGGGGAGCTGTTTTTT. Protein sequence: CASSIRDRGAGELFF.

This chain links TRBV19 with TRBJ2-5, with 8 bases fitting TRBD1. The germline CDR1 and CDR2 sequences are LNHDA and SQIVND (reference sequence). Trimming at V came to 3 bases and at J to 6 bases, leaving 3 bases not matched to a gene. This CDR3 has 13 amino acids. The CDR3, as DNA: TGTGCCAGTAGTATTCAGGGGGCGCAGACCCAGTACTTC. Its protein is CASSIQGAQTQYF.

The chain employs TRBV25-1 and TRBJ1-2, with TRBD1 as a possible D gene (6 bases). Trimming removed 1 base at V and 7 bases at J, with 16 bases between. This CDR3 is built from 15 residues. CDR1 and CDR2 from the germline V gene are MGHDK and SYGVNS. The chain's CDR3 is CASSESFSGDSGYTF. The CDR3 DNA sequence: TGTGCCAGCAGTGAATCTTTTTCAGGGGATTCTGGCTACACCTTC.

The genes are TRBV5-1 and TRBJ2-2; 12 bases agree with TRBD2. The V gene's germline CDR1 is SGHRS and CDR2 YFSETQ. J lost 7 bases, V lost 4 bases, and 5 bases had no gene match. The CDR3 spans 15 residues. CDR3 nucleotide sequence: TGCGCCAGCAGCGCCCGGACTAGCGGGAACGGGGAGCTGTTTTTT. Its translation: CASSARTSGNGELFF.

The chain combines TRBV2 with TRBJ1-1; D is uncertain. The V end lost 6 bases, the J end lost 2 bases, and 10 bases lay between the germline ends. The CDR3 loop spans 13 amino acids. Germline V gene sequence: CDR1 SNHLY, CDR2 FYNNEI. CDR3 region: CASSATYNTEAFF. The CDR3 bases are TGTGCCAGCAGCGCCACATACAACACTGAAGCTTTCTTT.

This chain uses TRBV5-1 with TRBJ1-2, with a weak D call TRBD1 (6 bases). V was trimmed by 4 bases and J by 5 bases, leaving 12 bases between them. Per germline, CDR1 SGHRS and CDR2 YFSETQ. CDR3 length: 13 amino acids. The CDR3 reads CASSPMGAYGYTF. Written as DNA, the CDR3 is TGCGCCAGCAGCCCAATGGGGGCGTATGGCTACACCTTC.

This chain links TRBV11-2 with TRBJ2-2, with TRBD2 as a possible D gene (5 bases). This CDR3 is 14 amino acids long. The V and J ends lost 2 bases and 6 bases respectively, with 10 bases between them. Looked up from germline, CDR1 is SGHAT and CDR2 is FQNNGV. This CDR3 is CASSLKRASGELFF. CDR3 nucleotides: TGTGCCAGCAGCTTAAAGAGGGCCTCCGGGGAGCTGTTTTTT.

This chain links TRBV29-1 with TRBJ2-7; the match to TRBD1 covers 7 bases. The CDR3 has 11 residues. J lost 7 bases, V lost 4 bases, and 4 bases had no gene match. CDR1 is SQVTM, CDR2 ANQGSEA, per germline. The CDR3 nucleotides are TGCAGCGTTGGCCCCAGGGGGGAGCAGTACTTC. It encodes CSVGPRGEQYF.